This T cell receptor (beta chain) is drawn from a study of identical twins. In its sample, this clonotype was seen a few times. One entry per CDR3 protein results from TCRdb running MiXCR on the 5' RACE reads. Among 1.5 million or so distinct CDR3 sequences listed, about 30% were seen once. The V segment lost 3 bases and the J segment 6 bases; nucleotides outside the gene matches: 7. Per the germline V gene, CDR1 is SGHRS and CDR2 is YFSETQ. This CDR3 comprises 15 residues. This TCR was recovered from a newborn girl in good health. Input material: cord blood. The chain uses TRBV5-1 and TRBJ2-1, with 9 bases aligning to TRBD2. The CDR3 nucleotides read TGCGCCAGCAGCTCATTAGCGGGGGAGAGCAATGAGCAGTTCTTC. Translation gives CASSSLAGESNEQFF.